The clone carrying this TCR beta chain has ten or more counts. What it recognizes is unknown. The sample belongs to a study of molecular identifiers for immune sequencing clone quantification. Study-level points and caveats: Jurkat TCR RNA spiked in from one cell (amid some 1.1 million naive cells) was reportedly detectable.

The CDR3 extends over 15 amino acids. Germline CDR1 LNHDA, CDR2 SQIVND (reference sequence). V was clipped by 3 bases and J by 4 bases; unmatched bases: 3. Listed TCR primers, together with previously described methods, were used for the bulk TCR libraries. TCRdb recomputed calls from the PCR reads with MiXCR, one row per CDR3 protein. This table holds some 650,000 distinct CDR3 sequences, just under 20% found once. The specimen sequenced was naive CD8+ T cells from blood, with Jurkat cell RNA spiked in. The subset was: FACS-sorted CD8+CD4-CCR7+CD45RA+ naive T cells. The gene calls are TRBV19 and TRBJ2-3; 11 bases map to TRBD2. The receptor was isolated from a human donor in good health. Some libraries in this study had Jurkat cell RNA spiked in. CDR3 DNA sequence: TGTGCCAGTAGTATGGGACTAGCGGCCGCAGATACGCAGTATTTT. Protein product: CASSMGLAAADTQYF.